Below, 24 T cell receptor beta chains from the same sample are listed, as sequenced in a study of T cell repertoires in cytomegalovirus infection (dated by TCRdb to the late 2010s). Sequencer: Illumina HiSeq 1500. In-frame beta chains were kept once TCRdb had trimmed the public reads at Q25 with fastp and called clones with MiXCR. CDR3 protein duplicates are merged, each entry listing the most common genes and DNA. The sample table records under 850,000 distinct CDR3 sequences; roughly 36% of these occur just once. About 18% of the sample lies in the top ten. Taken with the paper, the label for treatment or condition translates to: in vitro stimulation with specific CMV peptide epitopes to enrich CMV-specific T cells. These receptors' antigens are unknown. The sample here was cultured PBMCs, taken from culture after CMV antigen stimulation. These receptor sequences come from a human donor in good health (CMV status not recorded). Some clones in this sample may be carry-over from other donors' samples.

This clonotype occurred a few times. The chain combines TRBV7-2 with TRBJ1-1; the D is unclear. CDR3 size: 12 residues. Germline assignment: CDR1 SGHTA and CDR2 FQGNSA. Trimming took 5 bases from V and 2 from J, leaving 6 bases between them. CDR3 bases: TGTGCCAGCAGCCACCCTAACACTGAAGCTTTCTTT. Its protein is CASSHPNTEAFF.

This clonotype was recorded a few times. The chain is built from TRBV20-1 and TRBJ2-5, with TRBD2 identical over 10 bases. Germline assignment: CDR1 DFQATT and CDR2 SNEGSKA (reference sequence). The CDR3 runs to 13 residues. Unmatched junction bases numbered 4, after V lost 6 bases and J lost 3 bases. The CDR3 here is CSANGLAEETQYF. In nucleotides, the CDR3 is TGCAGTGCCAATGGACTAGCGGAAGAGACCCAGTACTTC.

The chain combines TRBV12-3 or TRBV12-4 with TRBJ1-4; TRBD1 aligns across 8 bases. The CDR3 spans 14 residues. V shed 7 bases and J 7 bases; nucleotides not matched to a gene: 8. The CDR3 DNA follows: TGTGCCAGCACCTGGACAGGGCCTGGTGAAAAACTGTTTTTT. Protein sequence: CASTWTGPGEKLFF.

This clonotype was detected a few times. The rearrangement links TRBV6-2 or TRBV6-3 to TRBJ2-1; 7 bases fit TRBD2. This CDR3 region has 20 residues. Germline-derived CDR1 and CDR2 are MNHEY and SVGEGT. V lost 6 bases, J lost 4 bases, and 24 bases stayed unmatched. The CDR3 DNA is TGTGCCAGCAGCCCCCGGTTGGGGGGGGGAGTGGAGGTGGTGTACAATGAGCAGTTCTTC. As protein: CASSPRLGGGVEVVYNEQFF.

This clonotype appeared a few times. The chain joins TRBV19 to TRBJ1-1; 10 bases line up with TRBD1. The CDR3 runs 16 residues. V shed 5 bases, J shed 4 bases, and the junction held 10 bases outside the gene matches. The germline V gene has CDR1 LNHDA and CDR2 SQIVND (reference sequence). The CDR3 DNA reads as TGTGCCAGTAGTCCCGTGGGACAGGGGAGTGGCACTGAAGCTTTCTTT. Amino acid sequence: CASSPVGQGSGTEAFF.

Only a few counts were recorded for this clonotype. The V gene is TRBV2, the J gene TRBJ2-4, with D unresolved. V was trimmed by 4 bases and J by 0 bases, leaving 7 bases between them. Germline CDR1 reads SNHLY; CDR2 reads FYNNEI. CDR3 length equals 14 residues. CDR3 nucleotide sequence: TGTGCCAGCAGTGGATACAGAGCCAAAAACATTCAGTACTTC. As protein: CASSGYRAKNIQYF.

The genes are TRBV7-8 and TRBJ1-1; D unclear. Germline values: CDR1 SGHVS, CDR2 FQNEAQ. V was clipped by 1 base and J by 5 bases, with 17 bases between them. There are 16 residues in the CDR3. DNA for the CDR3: TGTGCCAGCAGCTTAGTGACACTAGGTATTGGGACTGAAGCTTTCTTT. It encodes CASSLVTLGIGTEAFF.

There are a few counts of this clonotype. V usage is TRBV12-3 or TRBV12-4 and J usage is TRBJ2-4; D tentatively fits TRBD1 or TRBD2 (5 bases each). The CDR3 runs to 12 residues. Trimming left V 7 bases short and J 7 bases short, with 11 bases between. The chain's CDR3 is CASTTEGNIQYF. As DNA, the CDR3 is TGTGCCAGCACCACAGAGGGGAACATTCAGTACTTC.

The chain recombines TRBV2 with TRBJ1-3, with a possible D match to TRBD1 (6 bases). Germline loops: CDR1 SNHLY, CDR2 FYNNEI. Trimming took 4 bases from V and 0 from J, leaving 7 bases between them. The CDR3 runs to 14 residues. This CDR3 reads CASSVQGSGNTIYF. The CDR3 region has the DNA TGTGCCAGCAGTGTACAGGGCTCTGGAAACACCATATATTTT.

CDR3 region: CASSSSVYEQFF. The CDR3 DNA sequence: TGTGCCAGCAGTTCCTCTGTATACGAGCAGTTCTTC. The chain has TRBV27 and TRBJ2-1; D ambiguous. The CDR3 spans 12 residues. Trimming pared 4 bases from V and 10 bases from J, leaving 11 bases between. Germline lookup yields CDR1 MNHEY and CDR2 SMNVEV (reference sequence).

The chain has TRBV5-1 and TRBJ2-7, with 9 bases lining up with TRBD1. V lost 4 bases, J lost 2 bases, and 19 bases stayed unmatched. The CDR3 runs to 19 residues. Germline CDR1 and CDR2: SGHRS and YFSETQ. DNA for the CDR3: TGCGCCAGCAGCCCGCCGTGGGACAGGGTAAGGTCGGAAACCTACGAGCAGTACTTC. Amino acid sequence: CASSPPWDRVRSETYEQYF.

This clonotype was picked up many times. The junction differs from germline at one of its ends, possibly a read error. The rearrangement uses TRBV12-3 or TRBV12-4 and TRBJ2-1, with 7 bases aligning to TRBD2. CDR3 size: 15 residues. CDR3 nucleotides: TGTGCCAGCAGCTTAGGCTCGGGGGGATACAATGAGCAGTTCTTC. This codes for CASSLGSGGYNEQFF.

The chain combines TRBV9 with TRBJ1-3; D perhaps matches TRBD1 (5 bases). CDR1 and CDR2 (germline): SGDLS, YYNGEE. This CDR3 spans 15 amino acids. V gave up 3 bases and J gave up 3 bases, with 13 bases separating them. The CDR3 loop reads CASSADLGVGNTIYF. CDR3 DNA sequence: TGTGCCAGCAGCGCCGACTTGGGGGTTGGAAACACCATATATTTT.

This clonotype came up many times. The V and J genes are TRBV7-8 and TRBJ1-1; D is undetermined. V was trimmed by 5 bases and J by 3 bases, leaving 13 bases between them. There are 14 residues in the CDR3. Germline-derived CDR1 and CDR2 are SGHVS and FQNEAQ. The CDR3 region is CASSPIGQHTEAFF. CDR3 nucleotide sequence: TGTGCCAGCAGCCCCATTGGGCAGCACACTGAAGCTTTCTTT.

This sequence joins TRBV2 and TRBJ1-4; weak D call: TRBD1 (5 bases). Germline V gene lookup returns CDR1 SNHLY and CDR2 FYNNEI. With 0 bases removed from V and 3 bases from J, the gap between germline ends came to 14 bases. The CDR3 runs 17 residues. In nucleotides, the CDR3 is TGTGCCAGCAGTGAAGCGGAGGGGAGAGAAGCTAATGAAAAACTGTTTTTT. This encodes CASSEAEGREANEKLFF.

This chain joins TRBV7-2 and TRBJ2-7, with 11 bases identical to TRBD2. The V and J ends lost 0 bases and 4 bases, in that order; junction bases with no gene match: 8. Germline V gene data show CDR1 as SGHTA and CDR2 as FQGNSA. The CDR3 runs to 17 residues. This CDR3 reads CASSLAGSGGAIYEQYF. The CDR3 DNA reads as TGTGCCAGCAGCTTAGCCGGTAGCGGGGGGGCAATATACGAGCAGTACTTC.

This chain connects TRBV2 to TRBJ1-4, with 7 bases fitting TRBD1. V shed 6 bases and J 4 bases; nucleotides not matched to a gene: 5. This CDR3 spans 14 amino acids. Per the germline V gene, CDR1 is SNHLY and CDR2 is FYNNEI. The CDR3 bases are TGTGCCAGCAGAAGGGGGCTTAGTAATGAAAAACTGTTTTTT. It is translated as CASRRGLSNEKLFF.

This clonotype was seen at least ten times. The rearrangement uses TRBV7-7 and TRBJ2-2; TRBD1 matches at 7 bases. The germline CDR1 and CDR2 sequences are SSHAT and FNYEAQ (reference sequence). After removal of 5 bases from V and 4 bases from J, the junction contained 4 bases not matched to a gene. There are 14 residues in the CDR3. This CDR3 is CASSLDRVTGELFF. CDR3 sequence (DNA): TGTGCCAGCAGCCTCGACAGGGTCACCGGGGAGCTGTTTTTT.

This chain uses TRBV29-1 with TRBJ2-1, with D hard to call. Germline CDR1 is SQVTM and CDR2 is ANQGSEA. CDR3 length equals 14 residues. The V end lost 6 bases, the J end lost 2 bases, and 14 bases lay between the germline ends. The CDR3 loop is CSVSRDKTYNEQFF. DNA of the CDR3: TGCAGCGTCTCCCGAGATAAAACCTACAATGAGCAGTTCTTC.

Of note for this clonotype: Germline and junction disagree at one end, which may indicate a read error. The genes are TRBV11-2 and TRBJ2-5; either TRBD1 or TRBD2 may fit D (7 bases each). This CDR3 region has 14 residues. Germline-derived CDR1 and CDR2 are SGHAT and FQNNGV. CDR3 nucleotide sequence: TGTGCCAACAGCTACAGGGGAGGGGGAGAGACCCAGTACTTC. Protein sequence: CANSYRGGGETQYF.

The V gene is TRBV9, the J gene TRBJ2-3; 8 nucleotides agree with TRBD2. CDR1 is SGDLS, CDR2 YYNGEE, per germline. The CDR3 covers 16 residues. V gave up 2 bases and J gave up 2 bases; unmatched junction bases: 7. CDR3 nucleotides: TGTGCCAGCAGCGTCGATTTAGCGGGAAACACAGATACGCAGTATTTT. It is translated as CASSVDLAGNTDTQYF.

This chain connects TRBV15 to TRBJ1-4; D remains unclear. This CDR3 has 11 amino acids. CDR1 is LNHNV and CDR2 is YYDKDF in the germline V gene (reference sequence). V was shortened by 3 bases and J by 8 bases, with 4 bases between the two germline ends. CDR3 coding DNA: TGTGCCACCAGCAGGGCAGAAAAACTGTTTTTT. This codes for CATSRAEKLFF.

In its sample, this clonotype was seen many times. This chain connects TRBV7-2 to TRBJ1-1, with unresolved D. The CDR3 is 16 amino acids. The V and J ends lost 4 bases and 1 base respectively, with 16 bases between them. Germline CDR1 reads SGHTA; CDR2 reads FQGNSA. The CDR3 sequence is CASSSGHLMANTEAFF. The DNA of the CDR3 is TGTGCCAGCAGCTCCGGCCACCTTATGGCGAACACTGAAGCTTTCTTT.

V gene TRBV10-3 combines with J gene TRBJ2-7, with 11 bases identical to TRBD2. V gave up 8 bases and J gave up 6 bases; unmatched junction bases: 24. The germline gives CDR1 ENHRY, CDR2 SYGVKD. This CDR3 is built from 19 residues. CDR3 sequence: CAIETLSPLLAGAGGEQYF. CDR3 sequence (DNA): TGTGCCATCGAGACTCTGAGTCCCTTACTAGCGGGGGCTGGAGGCGAGCAGTACTTC.